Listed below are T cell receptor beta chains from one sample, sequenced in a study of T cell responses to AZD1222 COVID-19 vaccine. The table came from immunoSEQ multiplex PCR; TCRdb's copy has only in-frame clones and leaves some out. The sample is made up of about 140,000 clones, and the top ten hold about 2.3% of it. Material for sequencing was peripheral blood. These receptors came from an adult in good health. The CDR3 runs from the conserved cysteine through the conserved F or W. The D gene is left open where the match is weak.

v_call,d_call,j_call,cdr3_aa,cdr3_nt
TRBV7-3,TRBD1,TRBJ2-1,CASSRQGPNSYNEQFF,TGTGCCAGCAGCCGACAGGGACCCAACTCCTACAATGAGCAGTTCTTC
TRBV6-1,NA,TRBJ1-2,CASSEALGGLYGYTF,TGTGCCAGCAGTGAAGCGCTGGGGGGACTCTATGGCTACACCTTC
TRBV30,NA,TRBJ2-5,CAWSVIQETQYF,TGTGCCTGGAGTGTTATACAAGAGACCCAGTACTTC
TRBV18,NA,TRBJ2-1,CASSPGQGYYNEQFF,TGTGCCAGCTCACCCGGTCAGGGGTATTACAATGAGCAGTTCTTC
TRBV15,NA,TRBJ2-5,CATRNWVGRRGKETQYF,TGTGCCACCAGAAACTGGGTCGGTAGACGGGGTAAAGAGACCCAGTACTTC
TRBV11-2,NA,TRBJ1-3,CASSPTGIGTGNTIYF,TGTGCCAGCAGCCCCACAGGGATAGGGACTGGAAACACCATATATTTT
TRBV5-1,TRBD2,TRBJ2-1,CASSLPTTSGGGNEQFF,TGCGCCAGCAGCTTGCCCACCACTAGCGGGGGGGGCAATGAGCAGTTCTTC
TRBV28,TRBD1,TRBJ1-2,CASSSPGTGGGYTF,TGTGCCAGCAGCTCACCGGGGACAGGGGGCGGCTACACCTTC
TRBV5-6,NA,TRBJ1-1,CASSLGVTEAFF,TGTGCCAGCAGCTTGGGTGTCACTGAAGCTTTCTTT
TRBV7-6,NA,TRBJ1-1,CASSSAYATEAFF,TGTGCCAGCAGCTCCGCCTACGCCACTGAAGCTTTCTTT
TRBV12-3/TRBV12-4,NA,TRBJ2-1,CASRTRDYNEQFF,TGTGCCAGCAGGACTAGGGACTACAATGAGCAGTTCTTC
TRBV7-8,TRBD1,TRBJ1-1,CASSSDRGVTEAFF,TGTGCCAGCAGCTCCGACAGGGGGGTGACTGAAGCTTTCTTT
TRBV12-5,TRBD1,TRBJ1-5,CASGGQGRQPQHF,TGTGCTAGTGGGGGACAGGGAAGGCAGCCCCAGCATTTT
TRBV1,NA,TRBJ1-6,CTSSSWDSGGHNSPLHF,TGCACCAGCAGCTCCTGGGACAGTGGGGGACATAATTCACCCCTCCACTTT